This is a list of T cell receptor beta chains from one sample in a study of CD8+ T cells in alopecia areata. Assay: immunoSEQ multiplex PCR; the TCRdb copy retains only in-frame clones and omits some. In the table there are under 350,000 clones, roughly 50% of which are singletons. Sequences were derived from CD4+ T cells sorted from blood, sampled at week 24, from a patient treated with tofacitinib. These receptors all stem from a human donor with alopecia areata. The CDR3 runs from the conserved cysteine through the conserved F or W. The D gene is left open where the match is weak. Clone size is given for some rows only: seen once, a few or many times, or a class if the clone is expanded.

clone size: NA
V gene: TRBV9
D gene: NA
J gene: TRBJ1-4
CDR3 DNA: TGTGCCAGCAGCGAGGACAGTTGGAGTGAAAAACTGTTTTTT
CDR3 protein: CASSEDSWSEKLFF

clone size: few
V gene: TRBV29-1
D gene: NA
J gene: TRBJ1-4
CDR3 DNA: TGCAGCGTCCGCCCCGGGACACGGGGAGAAAAACTGTTTTTT
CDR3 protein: CSVRPGTRGEKLFF

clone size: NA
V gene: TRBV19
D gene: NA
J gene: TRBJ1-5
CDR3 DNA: TGTGCCAGTAGTCGGGGGGACGGACAGCCCCAGCATTTT
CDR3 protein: CASSRGDGQPQHF

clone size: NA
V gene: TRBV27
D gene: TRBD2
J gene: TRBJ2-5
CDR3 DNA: TGTGCCAGCAAGCGGGGGGGCCGGGAGACCCAGTACTTC
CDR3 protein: CASKRGGRETQYF

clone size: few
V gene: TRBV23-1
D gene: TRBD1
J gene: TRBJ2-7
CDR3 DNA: TGCGCCAGCAGCCTGACAGGGAGCTCCTACGAGCAGTACTTC
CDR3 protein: CASSLTGSSYEQYF

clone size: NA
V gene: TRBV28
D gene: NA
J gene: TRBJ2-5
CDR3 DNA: TGTGCCAGCACCGCCGAGCATGGGGTTGGGACCCAGTACTTC
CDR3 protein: CASTAEHGVGTQYF

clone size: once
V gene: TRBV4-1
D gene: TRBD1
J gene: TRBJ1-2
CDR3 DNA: TGCGCCAGCAGCCAAGAGGACAGGAATAACTATGGCTACACCTTC
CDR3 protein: CASSQEDRNNYGYTF

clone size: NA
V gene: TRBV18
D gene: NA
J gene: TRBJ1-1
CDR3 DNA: TGTGCCAGCTCACTACAGCGACAGGCTGAAGCTTTCTTT
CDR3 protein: CASSLQRQAEAFF

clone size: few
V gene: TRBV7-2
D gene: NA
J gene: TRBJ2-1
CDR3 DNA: TGTGCCAGCAGCTCTTCGGGACCTCCCTGGGGCTACAATGAGCAGTTCTTC
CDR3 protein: CASSSSGPPWGYNEQFF

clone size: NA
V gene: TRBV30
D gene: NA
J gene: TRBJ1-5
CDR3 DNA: TGTGCCTGGGCATCACAGGGTAATCAGCCCCAGCATTTT
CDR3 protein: CAWASQGNQPQHF

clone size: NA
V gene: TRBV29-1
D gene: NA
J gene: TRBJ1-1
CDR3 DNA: TGCAGCGTAAGGGGCTGGGGGCAGGGGAACACTGAAGCTTTCTTT
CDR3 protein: CSVRGWGQGNTEAFF

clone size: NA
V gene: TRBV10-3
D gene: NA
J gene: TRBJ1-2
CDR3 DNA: TGTGCCCCCTTCTGTCCCCCCTACGGGGACCGGAACTATGGCTACACCTTC
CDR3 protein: CAPFCPPYGDRNYGYTF

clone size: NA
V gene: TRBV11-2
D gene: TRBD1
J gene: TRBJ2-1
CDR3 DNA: TGTGCCAGCAGCCCGACAGGACAGGGCGTATACAATGAGCAGTTCTTC
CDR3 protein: CASSPTGQGVYNEQFF

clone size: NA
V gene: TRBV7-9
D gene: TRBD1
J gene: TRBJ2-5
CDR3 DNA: TGTGCCAGCAGCGCAGGGACAGAGGCAGAGACCCAGTACTTC
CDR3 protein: CASSAGTEAETQYF

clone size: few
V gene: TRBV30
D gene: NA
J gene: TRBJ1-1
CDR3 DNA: TGTGCCTGGACGGAAGCTTTCTTT
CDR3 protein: CAWTEAFF

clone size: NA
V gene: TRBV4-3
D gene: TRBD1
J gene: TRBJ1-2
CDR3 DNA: TGCGCCAGCAGCCAACGAGACAGGGGTTCGAATGGCTACACCTTC
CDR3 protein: CASSQRDRGSNGYTF

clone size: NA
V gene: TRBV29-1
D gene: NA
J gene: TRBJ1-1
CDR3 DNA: TGCAGCGTGGGAAATACACCGAACACTGAAGCTTTCTTT
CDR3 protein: CSVGNTPNTEAFF

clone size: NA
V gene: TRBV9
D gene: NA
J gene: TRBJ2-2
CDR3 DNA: TGTGCCAGCAGCGTAGGTTTCACCGGGGAGCTGTTTTTT
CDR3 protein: CASSVGFTGELFF

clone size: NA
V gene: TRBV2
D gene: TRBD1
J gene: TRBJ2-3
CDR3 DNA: TGTGCCAGCAGTCCAGGGGGTACGGATACGCAGTATTTT
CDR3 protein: CASSPGGTDTQYF

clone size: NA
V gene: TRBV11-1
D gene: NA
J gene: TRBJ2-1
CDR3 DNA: TGTGCCAGCAGCTCCCTCGCCGGGACAAGAATTACAAATGAGCAGTTCTTC
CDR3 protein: CASSSLAGTRITNEQFF

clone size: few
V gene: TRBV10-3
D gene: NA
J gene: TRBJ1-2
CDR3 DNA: TGTGCCAATGCGCTCGTTCCTAATAACTATGGCTACACCTTC
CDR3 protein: CANALVPNNYGYTF

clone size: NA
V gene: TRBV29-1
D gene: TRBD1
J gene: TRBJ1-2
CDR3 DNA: TGCAGCGAAGACAGGGCCCAGGGTGGCTACACCTTC
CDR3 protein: CSEDRAQGGYTF

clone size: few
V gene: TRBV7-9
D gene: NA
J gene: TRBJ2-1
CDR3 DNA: TGTGCCAGCAGCTTGAAGACCAACAATGAGCAGTTCTTC
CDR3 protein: CASSLKTNNEQFF

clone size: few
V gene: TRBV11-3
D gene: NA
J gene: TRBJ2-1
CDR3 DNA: TGTGCCAGCAGCTTAGGTGGCGGCTCCTACAATGAGCAGTTCTTC
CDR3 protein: CASSLGGGSYNEQFF

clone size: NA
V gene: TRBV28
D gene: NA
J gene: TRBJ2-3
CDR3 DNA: TGTGCCAGCAGTTTATCGGGCTGGGCCACAGATACGCAGTATTTT
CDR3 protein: CASSLSGWATDTQYF

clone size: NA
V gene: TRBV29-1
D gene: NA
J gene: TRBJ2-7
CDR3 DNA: TGCAGCGCCGCCCGGGGAGGGGGGGGCTACGAGCAGTACTTC
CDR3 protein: CSAARGGGGYEQYF

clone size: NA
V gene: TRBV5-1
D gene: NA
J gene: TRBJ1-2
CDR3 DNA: TGCGCCAGCAGCTTGGAGTCTAGGGGGGCCGGCTACACCTTC
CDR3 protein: CASSLESRGAGYTF

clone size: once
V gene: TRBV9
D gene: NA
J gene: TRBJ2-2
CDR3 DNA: TGTGCCAGCAGCGTATTAACGAAGACCGGGGAGCTGTTTTTT
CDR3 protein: CASSVLTKTGELFF

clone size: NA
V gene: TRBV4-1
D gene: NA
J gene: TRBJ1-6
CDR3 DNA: TGCGCCAGCAGCCAAACGAATACACCCCTCCACTTT
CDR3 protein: CASSQTNTPLHF

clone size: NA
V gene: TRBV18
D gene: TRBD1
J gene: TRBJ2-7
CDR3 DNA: TGTGCCAGCTCGCTCGGGACAGGGGGAAGTCACAGCTACGAGCAGTACTTC
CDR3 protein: CASSLGTGGSHSYEQYF

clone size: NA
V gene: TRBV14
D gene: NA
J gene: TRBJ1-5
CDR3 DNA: TGTGCCAGCAGCCAGCCGGGGCCGGACGTTCAGCCCCAGCATTTT
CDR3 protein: CASSQPGPDVQPQHF

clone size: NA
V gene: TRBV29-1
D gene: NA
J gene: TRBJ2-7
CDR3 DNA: TGCAGCGTCGAAAATGTGGGCCAGCAGTACTTC
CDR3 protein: CSVENVGQQYF

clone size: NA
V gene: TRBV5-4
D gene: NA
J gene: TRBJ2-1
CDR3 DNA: TGTGCCAGCAGCTGGGGGACTCCGGGGGACAATGAGCAGTTCTTC
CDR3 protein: CASSWGTPGDNEQFF

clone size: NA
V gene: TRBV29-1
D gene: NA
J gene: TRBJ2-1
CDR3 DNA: TGCAGCGGGGACGATGCCTACAATGAGCAGTTCTTC
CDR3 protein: CSGDDAYNEQFF

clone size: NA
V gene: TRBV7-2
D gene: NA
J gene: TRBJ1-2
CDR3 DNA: TGTGCCAGCAGCCTCCTCAGGGATTCGTATGGCTACACCTTC
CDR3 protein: CASSLLRDSYGYTF

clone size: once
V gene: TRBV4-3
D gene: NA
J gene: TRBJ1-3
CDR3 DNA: TGCGCCAGCAGCCAAGATCTTTTAACCTCTGGAAACACCATATATTTT
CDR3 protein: CASSQDLLTSGNTIYF

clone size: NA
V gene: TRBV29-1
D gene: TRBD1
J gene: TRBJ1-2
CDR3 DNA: TGCAGCGTTGGGGCAGGGGGAGACTATGGCTACACCTTC
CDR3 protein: CSVGAGGDYGYTF

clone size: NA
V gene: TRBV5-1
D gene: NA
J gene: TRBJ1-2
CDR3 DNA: TGCGCCAGCGCCTCAACAGGATTAGAGGGCTACACCTTC
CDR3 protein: CASASTGLEGYTF

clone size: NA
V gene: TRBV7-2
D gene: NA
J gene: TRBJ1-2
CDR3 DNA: TGTGCCAGCAGCTTTCCCGGGCTGGCCTATGGCTACACCTTC
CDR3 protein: CASSFPGLAYGYTF

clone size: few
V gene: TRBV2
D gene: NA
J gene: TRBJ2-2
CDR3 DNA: TGTGCCAGCAGTGGGTCTCCCAAGGCAGGGCTTAACACCGGGGAGCTGTTTTTT
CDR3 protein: CASSGSPKAGLNTGELFF

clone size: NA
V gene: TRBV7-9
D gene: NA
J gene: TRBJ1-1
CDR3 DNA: TGTGCCAGCAGCTTGGGATGGAACACTGAAGCTTTCTTT
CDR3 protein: CASSLGWNTEAFF